The source of this T cell receptor beta chain is a study of T-cell reconstitution after alpha-beta-depleted transplantation in children. This clonotype was seen ten or more times. The library targeted TCRbeta and was prepared with unique molecular identifiers. TCRdb itself ran the PCR reads through MiXCR, one entry per CDR3 protein. Counted here are some 390,000 distinct CDR3 sequences, about a fifth occurring once; the ten biggest clones make up around 4%. The specimen comprised PBMCs from the stem cell graft donor, sampled from the stem cell graft. The receptor was derived from a human donor who donated a stem cell graft to a child with acute myeloid leukemia.

In DNA form, the CDR3 reads TGTGCCAGCAGTTTGACTAGCGGGAGGGCCAGAACCTACGAGCAGTACTTC. Translated: CASSLTSGRARTYEQYF. V is TRBV7-9 and J is TRBJ2-7; 14 bases agree with TRBD2. The CDR3 runs 17 residues. V gave up 6 bases and J gave up 2 bases; unmatched junction bases: 9. CDR1 is SEHNR and CDR2 is FQNEAQ in the germline V gene (reference sequence).